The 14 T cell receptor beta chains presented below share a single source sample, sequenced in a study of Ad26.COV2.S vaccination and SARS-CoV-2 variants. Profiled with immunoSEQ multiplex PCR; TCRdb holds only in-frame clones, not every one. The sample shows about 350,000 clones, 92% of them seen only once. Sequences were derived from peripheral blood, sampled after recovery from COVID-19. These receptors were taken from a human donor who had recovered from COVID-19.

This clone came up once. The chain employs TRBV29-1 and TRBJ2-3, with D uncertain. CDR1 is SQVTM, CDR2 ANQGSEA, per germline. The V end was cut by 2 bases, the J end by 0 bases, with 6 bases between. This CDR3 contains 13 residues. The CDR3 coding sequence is TGCAGCGTTGAACAGGCTAGCACAGATACGCAGTATTTT. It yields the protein CSVEQASTDTQYF.

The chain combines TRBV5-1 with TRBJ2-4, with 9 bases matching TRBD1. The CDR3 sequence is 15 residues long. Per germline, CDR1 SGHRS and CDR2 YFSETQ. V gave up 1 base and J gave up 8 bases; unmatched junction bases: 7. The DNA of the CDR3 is TGCGCCAGCAGCTTGCAACAGGGGGCAATGGACATTCAGTACTTC. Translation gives CASSLQQGAMDIQYF.

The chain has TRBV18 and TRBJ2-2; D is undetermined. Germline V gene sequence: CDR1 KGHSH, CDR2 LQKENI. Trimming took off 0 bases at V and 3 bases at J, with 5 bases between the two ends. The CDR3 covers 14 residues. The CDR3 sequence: CASSPPKDTGELFF. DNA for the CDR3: TGTGCCAGCTCACCACCGAAGGACACCGGGGAGCTGTTTTTT.

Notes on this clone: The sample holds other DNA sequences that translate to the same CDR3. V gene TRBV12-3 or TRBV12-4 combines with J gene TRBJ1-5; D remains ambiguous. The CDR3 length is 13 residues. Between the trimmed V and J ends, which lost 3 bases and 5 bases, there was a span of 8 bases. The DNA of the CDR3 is TGTGCCAGCAGTTTCCTACGGGATCAGCCCCAGCATTTT. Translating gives CASSFLRDQPQHF.

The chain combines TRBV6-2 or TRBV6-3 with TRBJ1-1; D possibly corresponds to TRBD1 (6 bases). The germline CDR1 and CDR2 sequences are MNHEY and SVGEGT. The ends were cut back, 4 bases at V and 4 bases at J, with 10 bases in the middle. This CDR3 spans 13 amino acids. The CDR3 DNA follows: TGTGCCAGCAGTTTGACAGGTATCACTGAAGCTTTCTTT. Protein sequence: CASSLTGITEAFF.

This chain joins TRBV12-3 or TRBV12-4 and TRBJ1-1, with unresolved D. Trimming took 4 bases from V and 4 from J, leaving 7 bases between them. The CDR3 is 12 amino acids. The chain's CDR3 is CASSSRGTEAFF. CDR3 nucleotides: TGTGCCAGCAGTTCCCGTGGCACTGAAGCTTTCTTT.

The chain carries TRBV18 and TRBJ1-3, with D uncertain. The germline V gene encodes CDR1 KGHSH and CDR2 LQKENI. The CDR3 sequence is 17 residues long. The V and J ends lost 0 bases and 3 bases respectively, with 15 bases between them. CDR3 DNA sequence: TGTGCCAGCTCACCACCGGGAGTAGGATCGTTTGGAAACACCATATATTTT. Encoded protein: CASSPPGVGSFGNTIYF.

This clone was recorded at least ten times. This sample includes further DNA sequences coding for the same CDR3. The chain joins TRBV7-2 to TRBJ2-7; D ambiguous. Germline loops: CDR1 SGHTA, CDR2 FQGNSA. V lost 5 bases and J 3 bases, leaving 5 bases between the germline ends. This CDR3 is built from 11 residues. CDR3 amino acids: CASSDRYEQYF. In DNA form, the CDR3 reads TGTGCCAGCAGCGACCGCTACGAGCAGTACTTC.

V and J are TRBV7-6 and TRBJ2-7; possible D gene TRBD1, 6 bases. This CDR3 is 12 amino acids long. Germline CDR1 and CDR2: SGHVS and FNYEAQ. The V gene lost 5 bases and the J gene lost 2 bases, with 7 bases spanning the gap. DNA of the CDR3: TGTGCCAGCAGCCGGGACACCTACGAGCAGTACTTC. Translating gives CASSRDTYEQYF.

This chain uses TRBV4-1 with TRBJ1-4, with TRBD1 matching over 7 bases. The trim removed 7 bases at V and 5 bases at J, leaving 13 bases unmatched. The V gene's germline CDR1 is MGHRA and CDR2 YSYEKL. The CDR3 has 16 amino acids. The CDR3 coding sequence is TGCGCCAGCAAAGGGGGCCCCGCCAGGGGAAATGAAAAACTGTTTTTT. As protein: CASKGGPARGNEKLFF.

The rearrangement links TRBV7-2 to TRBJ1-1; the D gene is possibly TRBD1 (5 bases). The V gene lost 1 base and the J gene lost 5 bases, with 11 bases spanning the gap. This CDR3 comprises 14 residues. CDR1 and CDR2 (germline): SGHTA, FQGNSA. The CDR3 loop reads CASSLVTGTTEAFF. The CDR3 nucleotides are TGTGCCAGCAGCTTAGTAACCGGGACTACTGAAGCTTTCTTT.

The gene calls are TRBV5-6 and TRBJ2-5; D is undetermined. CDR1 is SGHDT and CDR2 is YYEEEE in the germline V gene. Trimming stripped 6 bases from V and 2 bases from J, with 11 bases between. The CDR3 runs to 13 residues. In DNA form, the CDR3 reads TGTGCCAGCATCGACTCTGAACAAGAGACCCAGTACTTC. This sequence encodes CASIDSEQETQYF.

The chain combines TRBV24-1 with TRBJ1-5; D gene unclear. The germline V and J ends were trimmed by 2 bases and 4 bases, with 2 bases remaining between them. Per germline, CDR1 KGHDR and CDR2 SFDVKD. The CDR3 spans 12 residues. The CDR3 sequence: CATSDSNQPQHF. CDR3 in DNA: TGTGCCACCAGTGATTCGAATCAGCCCCAGCATTTT.

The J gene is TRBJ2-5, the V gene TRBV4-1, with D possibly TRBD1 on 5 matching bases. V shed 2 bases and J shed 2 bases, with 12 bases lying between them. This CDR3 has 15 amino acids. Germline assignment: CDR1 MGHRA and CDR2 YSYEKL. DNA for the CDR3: TGCGCCAGCAGCCAAAGCCCCAGGGAACAAGAGACCCAGTACTTC. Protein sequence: CASSQSPREQETQYF.